The 25 T cell receptor beta chains below come from one sample, sequenced in a study of T cell repertoires in cytomegalovirus infection. TCRdb used MiXCR to reprocess the reads, holding one entry per CDR3 protein. The sample contains around 300,000 distinct CDR3 sequences, about 20% of which appear only once. Their recognized antigens are unknown. This material consisted of cultured PBMCs, taken from culture after CMV antigen stimulation. These receptors all stem from a human donor in good health (CMV status not recorded). Some clones in this sample may be carry-over from other donors' samples.

This clonotype was observed a single time. The chain has TRBV6-6 and TRBJ1-2; the match to TRBD1 covers 7 bases. This CDR3 is built from 15 residues. V shed 2 bases, J shed 4 bases, and the junction held 7 bases outside the gene matches. Per the germline V gene, CDR1 is MNHNY and CDR2 is SVGAGI (reference sequence). DNA for the CDR3: TGTGCCAGCAGTTACGGGCGTGGGACAGCCTATGGCTACACCTTC. Its protein is CASSYGRGTAYGYTF.

The genes are TRBV6-2 or TRBV6-3 and TRBJ2-3; the match to TRBD2 covers 9 bases. Germline V gives CDR1 MNHEY, CDR2 SVGEGT. The V and J ends lost 6 bases and 4 bases, in that order; junction bases with no gene match: 11. The CDR3 runs 16 residues. The CDR3, as DNA: TGTGCCAGCAGCCCCCGAAGCGGGAGGATCTCAGATACGCAGTATTTT. Amino acids: CASSPRSGRISDTQYF.

The rearrangement uses TRBV12-3 or TRBV12-4 and TRBJ2-7; 9 positions agree with TRBD2. The CDR3 runs to 16 residues. Trimming cost V 5 bases and J 2 bases; bases outside gene matches: 10. The CDR3 DNA sequence: TGTGCCAGCAGTAAAGGTCGGCTAGCGGGACCCTACGAGCAGTACTTC. Its translation: CASSKGRLAGPYEQYF.

The V and J genes are TRBV7-2 and TRBJ1-2; 7 nucleotides match TRBD1. The germline V gene has CDR1 SGHTA and CDR2 FQGNSA. The CDR3 length is 14 residues. V lost 10 bases and J lost 3; bases outside the gene matches: 11. The CDR3 loop reads CANNLPGTDYGYTF. DNA for the CDR3: TGTGCCAACAACTTACCCGGGACAGACTATGGCTACACCTTC.

A few counts support this clonotype. This chain's CDR3 is CASKIRAGELFF. The DNA of the CDR3 is TGTGCCAGCAAGATAAGGGCCGGGGAGCTGTTTTTT. This chain joins TRBV12-3 or TRBV12-4 and TRBJ2-2; D is uncertain. This CDR3 region has 12 residues. With 7 bases removed from V and 6 bases from J, the gap between germline ends came to 9 bases.

This clonotype was detected many times. The genes are TRBV7-2 and TRBJ2-3; no clear D. The CDR3 sequence is 15 residues long. CDR1 and CDR2 (germline): SGHTA, FQGNSA. Trimming removed 1 base at V and 6 bases at J, with 14 bases between. CDR3 bases: TGTGCCAGCAGCTTAGAGCGTCCCCAGTGGGATACGCAGTATTTT. It specifies CASSLERPQWDTQYF.

A few counts support this clonotype. The V gene is TRBV2, the J gene TRBJ2-7; D unclear. Germline assignment: CDR1 SNHLY and CDR2 FYNNEI. V lost 7 bases and J 0 bases, leaving 16 bases between the germline ends. The length of the CDR3 is 15 residues. The DNA for the CDR3 is TGTGCCAGCACCCAGCAAAGGTCCATCTCCTACGAGCAGTACTTC. Protein sequence: CASTQQRSISYEQYF. The variable domain in full, with the rest retrieved from reference TRBV2 and TRBJ2-7, is EPEVTQTPSHQVTQMGQEVILRCVPISNHLYFYWYRQILGQKVEFLVSFYNNEISEKSEIFDDQFSVERPDGSNFTLKIRSTKLEDSAMYFCASTQQRSISYEQYFGPGTRLTVT.

The genes are TRBV6-5 and TRBJ2-5; 15 bases match TRBD2. Germline trimming cut 0 bases from V and 5 bases from J; bases unmatched to any gene: 10. The CDR3 contains 19 residues. Germline V gene sequence: CDR1 MNHEY, CDR2 SVGAGI. This chain's CDR3 is CASSYSGLAGGTRLETQYF. CDR3 nucleotides: TGTGCCAGCAGTTACTCGGGACTAGCGGGAGGCACTAGGCTGGAGACCCAGTACTTC.

The sample holds a few counts of this clonotype. The V gene is TRBV12-3 or TRBV12-4, the J gene TRBJ2-1; 11 positions match TRBD1. The CDR3 runs to 15 residues. The junction had 8 bases not matched to a gene; V was cut back by 6 bases and J by 7 bases. The CDR3 DNA reads as TGTGCCAGCAGCGCCGGGACAGGGGGGTCAAATGAGCAGTTCTTC. Translating gives CASSAGTGGSNEQFF.

This chain connects TRBV7-9 to TRBJ2-5, with TRBD1 matching over 9 bases. The germline V gene has CDR1 SEHNR and CDR2 FQNEAQ (reference sequence). Trimming at V came to 2 bases and at J to 5 bases, leaving 9 bases not matched to a gene. The CDR3 runs 16 residues. CDR3 loop: CASSLRLGQGIETQYF. The CDR3 DNA reads TGTGCCAGCAGCTTAAGATTGGGACAGGGAATCGAGACCCAGTACTTC. The complete variable domain, with remaining parts taken from reference TRBV7-9 and TRBJ2-5, reads DTGVSQNPRHKITKRGQNVTFRCDPISEHNRLYWYRQTLGQGPEFLTYFQNEAQLEKSRLLSDRFSAERPKGSFSTLEIQRTEQGDSAMYLCASSLRLGQGIETQYFGPGTRLLVL.

The chain links TRBV5-6 to TRBJ2-7; TRBD2 aligns across 8 bases. The V gene's germline CDR1 is SGHDT and CDR2 YYEEEE. The V and J ends lost 2 bases and 0 bases, in that order; junction bases with no gene match: 4. This CDR3 is 15 amino acids long. The CDR3 region is CASSFSGRLSYEQYV. The CDR3 DNA reads as TGTGCCAGCAGCTTCAGCGGGAGACTCTCCTACGAGCAGTACGTC.

This clonotype was observed a few times. The chain employs TRBV7-2 and TRBJ2-5; 9 positions match TRBD2. The CDR3 consists of 16 residues. The germline gives CDR1 SGHTA, CDR2 FQGNSA. V was pared by 4 bases and J by 6 bases, with 12 bases of the junction left unmatched. The CDR3 region has the DNA TGTGCCAGCAGCTACAGGGGTAGCGGGAGTATGAAGACCCAGTACTTC. Translating gives CASSYRGSGSMKTQYF.

CDR3 protein: CASSVAGLAGEVWGNEQFF. DNA of the CDR3: TGTGCCAGCAGCGTAGCTGGGCTAGCGGGGGAGGTTTGGGGCAATGAGCAGTTCTTC. The chain joins TRBV9 to TRBJ2-1; 10 bases fit TRBD2. Germline values: CDR1 SGDLS, CDR2 YYNGEE. The CDR3 totals 19 residues. V shed 0 bases and J 6 bases; nucleotides not matched to a gene: 15.

The rearrangement links TRBV20-1 to TRBJ2-5; the match to TRBD2 covers 10 bases. J gave up 0 bases and V 3 bases, and 10 bases lay outside the gene matches. This CDR3 has 17 residues. The germline V gene has CDR1 DFQATT and CDR2 SNEGSKA (reference sequence). The CDR3 region is CSARSGTSAMNQETQYF. The CDR3 DNA follows: TGCAGTGCTAGGTCCGGGACTAGCGCGATGAACCAAGAGACCCAGTACTTC.

J is TRBJ2-2 and V is TRBV20-1; 13 nucleotides agree with TRBD2. The CDR3 totals 20 residues. The V gene's germline CDR1 is DFQATT and CDR2 SNEGSKA (reference sequence). Trimming took 2 bases from V and 4 from J; bases not matched to a gene: 16. CDR3 nucleotide sequence: TGCAGTGCTAGACATCGGACTAGCGGGAGAAACGAGCGAGGCACCGGGGAGCTGTTTTTT. Translation gives CSARHRTSGRNERGTGELFF.

This clonotype was found a few times. CDR3 in DNA: TGTGCCAGCAGCGCCCTCGGGAACAATGAGCAGTTCTTC. Translated, it gives CASSALGNNEQFF. The V and J genes are TRBV7-2 and TRBJ2-1, with TRBD2 as a possible D gene (5 bases). V was shortened by 5 bases and J by 5 bases, with 10 bases between the two germline ends. The CDR3 consists of 13 residues. Germline values: CDR1 SGHTA, CDR2 FQGNSA.

The chain employs TRBV29-1 and TRBJ2-5; either TRBD1 or TRBD2 may fit D (7 bases each). Germline CDR1 is SQVTM and CDR2 is ANQGSEA. V was clipped by 4 bases and J by 5 bases, with 17 bases between them. The CDR3 contains 14 residues. The CDR3: CSVGRQGGLETQYF. The CDR3 DNA sequence: TGCAGCGTTGGGCGGCAGGGGGGGCTGGAGACCCAGTACTTC.

V is TRBV9 and J is TRBJ1-2, with 9 bases lining up with TRBD1. In germline, CDR1 is SGDLS, CDR2 YYNGEE. The CDR3 is 14 amino acids. V gave up 4 bases and J gave up 7 bases; unmatched junction bases: 8. The CDR3 nucleotides are TGTGCCAGCAGCACCGGGGGACAGGGCGGTGGCTACACCTTC. Encoded protein: CASSTGGQGGGYTF.

This clonotype was found many times. This chain connects TRBV7-2 to TRBJ2-3; D gene unclear. CDR3 length: 14 amino acids. V lost 7 bases, J lost 0 bases, and 11 bases lay in between. The germline V gene has CDR1 SGHTA and CDR2 FQGNSA. The CDR3 is CASKLRASTDTQYF. In DNA, the CDR3 is TGTGCCAGCAAGTTGAGAGCTAGCACAGATACGCAGTATTTT.

The chain uses TRBV19 and TRBJ2-2, with no clear D. The CDR3 consists of 14 residues. The V end was cut by 3 bases, the J end by 3 bases, with 8 bases between. Germline values: CDR1 LNHDA, CDR2 SQIVND (reference sequence). The chain's CDR3 is CASSMGHDTGELFF. The CDR3 DNA reads TGTGCCAGTAGTATGGGCCATGACACCGGGGAGCTGTTTTTT. Full variable domain (rest looked up from reference TRBV19 and TRBJ2-2): DGGITQSPKYLFRKEGQNVTLSCEQNLNHDAMYWYRQDPGQGLRLIYYSQIVNDFQKGDIAEGYSVSREKKESFPLTVTSAQKNPTAFYLCASSMGHDTGELFFGEGSRLTVL.

This clonotype appeared a few times. The chain joins TRBV2 to TRBJ2-5, with D perhaps TRBD1 (6 bases). The V end lost 8 bases, the J end lost 2 bases, and 12 bases lay between the germline ends. Germline V gives CDR1 SNHLY, CDR2 FYNNEI. The CDR3 spans 13 residues. Here the CDR3 DNA reads TGTGCCAGCCCGGACAGAATACAAGAGACCCAGTACTTC. Translating gives CASPDRIQETQYF.

This clonotype was seen ten or more times. The genes are TRBV7-2 and TRBJ1-1; D gene uncertain. The CDR3 contains 12 residues. Trimming cost V 0 bases and J 6 bases, with 5 bases left between them. The germline V gene has CDR1 SGHTA and CDR2 FQGNSA. The CDR3 coding sequence is TGTGCCAGCAGCTTAGCGAGGGCTGAAGCTTTCTTT. Amino acids: CASSLARAEAFF.

This clonotype was observed a single time. V is TRBV19 and J is TRBJ1-2; D is perhaps TRBD1 (6 bases). Germline V gene lookup returns CDR1 LNHDA and CDR2 SQIVND (reference sequence). Trimming left V 1 base short and J 5 bases short, with 14 bases between. The CDR3 covers 15 residues. The DNA of the CDR3 is TGTGCCAGTAGTATAGGCAACAGGGATCGTTATGGCTACACCTTC. This encodes CASSIGNRDRYGYTF.

The chain combines TRBV5-1 with TRBJ1-5, with 9 positions matching TRBD1. The V gene's germline CDR1 is SGHRS and CDR2 YFSETQ. This CDR3 is 16 amino acids long. The trim removed 0 bases at V and 2 bases at J, leaving 3 bases unmatched. This chain's CDR3 is CASSLGTGVGNQPQHF. CDR3 in DNA: TGCGCCAGCAGCTTGGGGACAGGGGTGGGCAATCAGCCCCAGCATTTT.

This rearrangement joins TRBV15 to TRBJ1-1, with D unresolved. Germline V gives CDR1 LNHNV, CDR2 YYDKDF (reference sequence). V lost 0 bases and J lost 3, with 8 bases in between. There are 14 residues in the CDR3. The CDR3 DNA reads TGTGCCACCAGCAGAGATTTAAGGGACACTGAAGCTTTCTTT. Translated: CATSRDLRDTEAFF.